This TCR beta chain was identified during a study of cytomegalovirus exposure and HLA in healthy donors. The CDR3 has 14 amino acids. The germline V and J ends were trimmed by 1 base and 2 bases, with 8 bases remaining between them. The germline V gene encodes CDR1 SGHTS and CDR2 YDEGEE. A note on this clone: Its antigen is undetermined.

PCR was performed using 60 Vbeta and 13 Jbeta primers. Sequencing used immunoSEQ multiplex PCR; TCRdb keeps in-frame clones, though not all of them. The sample holds around 110,000 clones; 81% are singletons and the top ten take under 4%. Study-level points and caveats: Previous analysis showed most TCR beta V segments were productive about 87% or about 30% of the time. Some V segments, TRBV6-2 and TRBV6-3 among them, were indistinguishable and were therefore excluded. When a later analysis was performed, an Asian-associated ancestry cluster reportedly had fewer N-insertions than the 666-donor mean.

Sequenced input: PBMCs. The rearrangement uses TRBV5-8 and TRBJ2-3, with unresolved D. The receptor was isolated from a woman in her 30s in good health and CMV-seronegative. This chain's CDR3 is CASSLTGFTDTQYF. As DNA, the CDR3 is TGTGCCAGCAGCTTGACGGGTTTCACAGATACGCAGTATTTT.